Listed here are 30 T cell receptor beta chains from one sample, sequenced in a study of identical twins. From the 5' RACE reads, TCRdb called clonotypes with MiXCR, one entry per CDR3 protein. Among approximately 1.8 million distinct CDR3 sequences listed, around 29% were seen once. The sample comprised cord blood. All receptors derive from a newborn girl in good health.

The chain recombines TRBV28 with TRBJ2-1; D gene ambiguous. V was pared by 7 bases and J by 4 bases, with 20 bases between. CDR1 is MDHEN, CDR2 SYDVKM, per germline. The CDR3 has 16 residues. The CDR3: CASTPSERIFYNEQFF. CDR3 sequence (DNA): TGTGCCAGCACCCCGTCTGAGCGCATCTTTTACAATGAGCAGTTCTTC.

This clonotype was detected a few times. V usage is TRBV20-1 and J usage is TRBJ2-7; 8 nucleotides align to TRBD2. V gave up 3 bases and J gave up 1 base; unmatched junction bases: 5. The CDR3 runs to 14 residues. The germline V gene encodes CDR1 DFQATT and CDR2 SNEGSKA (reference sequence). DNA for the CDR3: TGCAGTGCTAGTTCTCAGCGGGAGTCCTACGAGCAGTACTTC. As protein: CSASSQRESYEQYF.

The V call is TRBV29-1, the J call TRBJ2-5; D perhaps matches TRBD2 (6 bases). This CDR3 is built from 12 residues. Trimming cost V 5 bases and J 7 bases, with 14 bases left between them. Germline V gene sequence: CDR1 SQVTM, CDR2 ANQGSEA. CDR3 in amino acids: CSVSISEGTQYF. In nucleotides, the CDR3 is TGCAGCGTTTCCATTTCGGAGGGGACCCAGTACTTC.

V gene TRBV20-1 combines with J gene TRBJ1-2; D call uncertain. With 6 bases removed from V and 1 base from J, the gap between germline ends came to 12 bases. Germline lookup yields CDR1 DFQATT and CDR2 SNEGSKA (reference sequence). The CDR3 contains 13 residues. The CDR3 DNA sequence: TGCAGTGCCCCCAGGCGGGATAACTATGGCTACACCTTC. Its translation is CSAPRRDNYGYTF.

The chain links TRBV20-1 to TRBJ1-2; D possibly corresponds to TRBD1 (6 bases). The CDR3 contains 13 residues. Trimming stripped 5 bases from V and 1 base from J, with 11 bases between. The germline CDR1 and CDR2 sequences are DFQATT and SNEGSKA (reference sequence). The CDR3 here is CSAPNRVNYGYTF. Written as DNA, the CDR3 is TGCAGTGCTCCTAACAGGGTTAACTATGGCTACACCTTC.

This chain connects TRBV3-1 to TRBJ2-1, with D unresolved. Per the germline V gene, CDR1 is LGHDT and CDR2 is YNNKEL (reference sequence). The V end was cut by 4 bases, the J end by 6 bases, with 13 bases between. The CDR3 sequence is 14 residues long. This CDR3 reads CASSLLSGGNEQFF. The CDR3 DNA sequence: TGTGCCAGCAGCCTACTGTCGGGCGGCAATGAGCAGTTCTTC.

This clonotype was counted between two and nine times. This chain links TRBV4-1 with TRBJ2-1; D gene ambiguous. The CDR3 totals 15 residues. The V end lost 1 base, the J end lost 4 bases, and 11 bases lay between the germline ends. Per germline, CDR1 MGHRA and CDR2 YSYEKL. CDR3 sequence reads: CASSQVSSPYNEQFF. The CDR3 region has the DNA TGCGCCAGCAGCCAAGTCTCGAGCCCTTACAATGAGCAGTTCTTC.

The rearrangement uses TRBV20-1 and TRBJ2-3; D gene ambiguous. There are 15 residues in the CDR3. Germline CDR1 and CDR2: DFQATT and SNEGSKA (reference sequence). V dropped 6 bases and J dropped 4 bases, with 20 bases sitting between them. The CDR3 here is CSAVGVNQAADTQYF. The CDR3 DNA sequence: TGCAGTGCCGTGGGCGTAAATCAAGCTGCAGATACGCAGTATTTT.

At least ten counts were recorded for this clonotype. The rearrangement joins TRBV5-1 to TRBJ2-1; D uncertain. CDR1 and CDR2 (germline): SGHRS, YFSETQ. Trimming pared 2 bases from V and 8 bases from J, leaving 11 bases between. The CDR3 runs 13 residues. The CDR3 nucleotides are TGCGCCAGCAGCTTAGGTTTTGGCTATGAGCAGTTCTTC. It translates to CASSLGFGYEQFF. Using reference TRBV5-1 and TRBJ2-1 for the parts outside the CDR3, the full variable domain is KAGVTQTPRYLIKTRGQQVTLSCSPISGHRSVSWYQQTPGQGLQFLFEYFSETQRNKGNFPGRFSGRQFSNSRSEMNVSTLELGDSALYLCASSLGFGYEQFFGPGTRLTVL.

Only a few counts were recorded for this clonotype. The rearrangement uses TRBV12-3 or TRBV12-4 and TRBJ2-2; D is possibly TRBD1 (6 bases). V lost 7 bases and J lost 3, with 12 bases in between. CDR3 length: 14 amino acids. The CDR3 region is CASKGGRDTGELFF. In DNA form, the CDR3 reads TGTGCCAGCAAAGGGGGAAGGGACACCGGGGAGCTGTTTTTT.

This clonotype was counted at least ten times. CDR3 amino acids: CASSFRLANEQYF. Here the CDR3 DNA reads TGTGCCAGCAGCTTCAGGTTAGCGAACGAGCAGTACTTC. The gene calls are TRBV7-2 and TRBJ2-7, with D possibly matching TRBD2 (5 bases). V was shortened by 3 bases and J by 5 bases, with 11 bases between the two germline ends. The CDR3 has 13 residues. Germline CDR1 is SGHTA and CDR2 is FQGNSA.

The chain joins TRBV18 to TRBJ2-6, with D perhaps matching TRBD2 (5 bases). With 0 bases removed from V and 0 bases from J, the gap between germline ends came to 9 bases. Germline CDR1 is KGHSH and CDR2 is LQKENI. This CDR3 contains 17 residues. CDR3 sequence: CASSPPRESSGANVLTF. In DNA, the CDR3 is TGTGCCAGCTCACCACCACGGGAAAGCTCTGGGGCCAACGTCCTGACTTTC.

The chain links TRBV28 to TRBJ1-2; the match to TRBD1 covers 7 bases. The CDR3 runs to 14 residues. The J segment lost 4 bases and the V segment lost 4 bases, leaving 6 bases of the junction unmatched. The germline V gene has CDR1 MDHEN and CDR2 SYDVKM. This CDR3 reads CASSWSGTAYGYTF. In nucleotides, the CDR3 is TGTGCCAGCAGTTGGTCGGGGACAGCCTATGGCTACACCTTC.

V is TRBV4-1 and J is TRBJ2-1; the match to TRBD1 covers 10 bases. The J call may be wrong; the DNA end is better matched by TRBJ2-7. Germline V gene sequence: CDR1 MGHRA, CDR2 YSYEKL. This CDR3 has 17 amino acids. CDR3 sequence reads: CASSQIPGTGAYNEQYF. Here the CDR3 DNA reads TGCGCCAGCAGCCAAATCCCCGGGACAGGGGCCTACAATGAGCAGTACTTC.

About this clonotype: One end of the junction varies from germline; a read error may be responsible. The CDR3 reads CASSLKGFYERYF. CDR3 sequence (DNA): TGCGCCAGCAGCTTGAAGGGTTTCTACGAGCGGTACTTC. The chain combines TRBV5-1 with TRBJ2-7; D call uncertain. CDR3 length: 13 residues. Germline CDR1 is SGHRS and CDR2 is YFSETQ.

The CDR3, as DNA: TGTGCCAGCAGCCGTTCGGCGGCAGATACGCAGTATTTT. Translated, it gives CASSRSAADTQYF. This chain uses TRBV7-9 with TRBJ2-3; the D is unclear. The CDR3 is 13 residues long. The V end lost 5 bases, the J end lost 4 bases, and 10 bases lay between the germline ends. Looked up from germline, CDR1 is SEHNR and CDR2 is FQNEAQ (reference sequence).

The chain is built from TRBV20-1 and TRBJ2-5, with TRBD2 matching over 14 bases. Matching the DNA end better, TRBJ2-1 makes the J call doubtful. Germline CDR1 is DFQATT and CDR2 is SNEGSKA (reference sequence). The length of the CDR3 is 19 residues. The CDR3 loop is CSARDLRLAGGPYQETQFF. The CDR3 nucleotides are TGCAGTGCTAGAGATCTCAGACTAGCGGGAGGGCCGTACCAAGAGACCCAGTTCTTC.

DNA of the CDR3: TGTGCCAGCGGGAAGGGGGCGGCCACTGAAGCTTTCTTT. The encoded protein is CASGKGAATEAFF. The genes are TRBV3-1 and TRBJ1-1; 7 nucleotides line up with TRBD1. V was pared by 8 bases and J by 4 bases, with 7 bases of the junction left unmatched. This CDR3 is built from 13 residues. Germline assignment: CDR1 LGHDT and CDR2 YNNKEL (reference sequence). The full variable domain, rest sourced from reference TRBV3-1 and TRBJ1-1, is DTAVSQTPKYLVTQMGNDKSIKCEQNLGHDTMYWYKQDSKKFLKIMFSYNNKELIINETVPNRFSPKSPDKAHLNLHINSLELGDSAVYFCASGKGAATEAFFGQGTRLTVV.

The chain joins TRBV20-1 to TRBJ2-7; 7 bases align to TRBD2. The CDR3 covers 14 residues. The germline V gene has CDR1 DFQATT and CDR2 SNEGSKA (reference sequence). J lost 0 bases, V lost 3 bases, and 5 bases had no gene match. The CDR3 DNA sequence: TGCAGTGCTAGGTCCCCGGGGGGCTCCTACGAGCAGTACTTC. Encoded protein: CSARSPGGSYEQYF.

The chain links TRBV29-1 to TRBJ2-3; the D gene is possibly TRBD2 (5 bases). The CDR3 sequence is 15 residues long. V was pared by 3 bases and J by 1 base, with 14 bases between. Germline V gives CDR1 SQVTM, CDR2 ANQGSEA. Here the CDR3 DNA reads TGCAGCGTTGAGGGTTTCGGGCGGGGCACAGATACGCAGTATTTT. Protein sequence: CSVEGFGRGTDTQYF.

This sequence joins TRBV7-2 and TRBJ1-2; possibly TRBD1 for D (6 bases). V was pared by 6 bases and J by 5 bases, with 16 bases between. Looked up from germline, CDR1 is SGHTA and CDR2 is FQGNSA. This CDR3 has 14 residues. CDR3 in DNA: TGTGCCAGCAGACTGACACAGGGTACTTATGGCTACACCTTC. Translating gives CASRLTQGTYGYTF.

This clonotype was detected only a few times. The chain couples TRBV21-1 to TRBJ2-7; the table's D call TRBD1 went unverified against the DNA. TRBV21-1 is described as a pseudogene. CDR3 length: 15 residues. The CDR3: CASSKPTGHFYEQYF. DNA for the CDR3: TGTGCCAGCAGCAAACCGACAGGGCATTTCTACGAGCAGTACTTC.

The CDR3, as DNA: TGTGCCAGCAGCCGGACGGCGATTTTCCCCTACGAGCAGTACTTC. This codes for CASSRTAIFPYEQYF. The rearrangement uses TRBV27 and TRBJ2-7; D unresolved. Trimming shortened V by 6 bases and J by 2 bases, and 17 bases separated the two germline ends. This CDR3 is 15 amino acids long. Germline V gene data show CDR1 as MNHEY and CDR2 as SMNVEV (reference sequence).

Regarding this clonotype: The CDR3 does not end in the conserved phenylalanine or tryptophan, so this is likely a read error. The CDR3 DNA is TGTGCCAGCAGCAACTGGACAGGCCGTAATCAGCCCCAGCATCTT. Translated, it gives CASSNWTGRNQPQHL. The rearrangement links TRBV16 to TRBJ1-5; 7 bases fit TRBD1. The CDR3 runs to 15 residues. V lost 5 bases to trimming and J lost 4 bases; unmatched junction nucleotides: 8. The germline gives CDR1 KGHSY, CDR2 FQNENV.

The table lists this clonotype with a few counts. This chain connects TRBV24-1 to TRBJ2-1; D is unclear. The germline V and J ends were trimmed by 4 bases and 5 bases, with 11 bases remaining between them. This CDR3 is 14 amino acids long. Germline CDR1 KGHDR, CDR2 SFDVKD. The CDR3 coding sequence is TGTGCCACCAGTGACTCGAGCGCAAACAATGAGCAGTTCTTC. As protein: CATSDSSANNEQFF.

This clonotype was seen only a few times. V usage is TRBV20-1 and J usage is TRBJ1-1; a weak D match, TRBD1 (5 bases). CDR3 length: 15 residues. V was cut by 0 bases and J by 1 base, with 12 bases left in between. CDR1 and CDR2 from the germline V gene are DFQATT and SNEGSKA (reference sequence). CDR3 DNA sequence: TGCAGTGCTAGAGATGCCGTTGGACAGAACACTGAAGCTTTCTTT. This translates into CSARDAVGQNTEAFF.

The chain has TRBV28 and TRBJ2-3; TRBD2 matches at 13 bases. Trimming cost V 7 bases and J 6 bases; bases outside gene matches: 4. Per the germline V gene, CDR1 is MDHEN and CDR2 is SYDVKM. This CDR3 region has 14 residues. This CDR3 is CASNTGLAGDTQYF. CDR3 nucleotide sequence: TGTGCCAGCAATACGGGACTAGCGGGGGATACGCAGTATTTT.

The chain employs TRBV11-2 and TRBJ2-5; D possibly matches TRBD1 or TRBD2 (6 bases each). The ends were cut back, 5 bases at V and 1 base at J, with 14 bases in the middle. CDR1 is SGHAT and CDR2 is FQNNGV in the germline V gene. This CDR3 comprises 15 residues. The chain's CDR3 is CASSRLGGFQETQYF. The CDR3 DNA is TGTGCCAGCAGCCGACTAGGGGGTTTCCAAGAGACCCAGTACTTC. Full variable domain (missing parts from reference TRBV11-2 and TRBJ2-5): EAGVAQSPRYKIIEKRQSVAFWCNPISGHATLYWYQQILGQGPKLLIQFQNNGVVDDSQLPKDRFSAERLKGVDSTLKIQPAKLEDSAVYLCASSRLGGFQETQYFGPGTRLLVL.

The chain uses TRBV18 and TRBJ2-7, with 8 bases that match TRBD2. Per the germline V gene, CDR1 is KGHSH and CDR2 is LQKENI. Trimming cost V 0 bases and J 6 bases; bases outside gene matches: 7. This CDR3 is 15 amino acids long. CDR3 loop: CASSPPGLDGSEQYF. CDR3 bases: TGTGCCAGCTCACCACCGGGACTAGATGGTTCCGAGCAGTACTTC.

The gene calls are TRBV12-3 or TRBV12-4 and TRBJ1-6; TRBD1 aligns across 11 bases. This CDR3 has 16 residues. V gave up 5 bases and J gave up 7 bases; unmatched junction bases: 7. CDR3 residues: CASSPGTGGPNSPLHF. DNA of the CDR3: TGTGCCAGCAGTCCTGGGACAGGGGGTCCCAATTCACCCCTCCACTTT.